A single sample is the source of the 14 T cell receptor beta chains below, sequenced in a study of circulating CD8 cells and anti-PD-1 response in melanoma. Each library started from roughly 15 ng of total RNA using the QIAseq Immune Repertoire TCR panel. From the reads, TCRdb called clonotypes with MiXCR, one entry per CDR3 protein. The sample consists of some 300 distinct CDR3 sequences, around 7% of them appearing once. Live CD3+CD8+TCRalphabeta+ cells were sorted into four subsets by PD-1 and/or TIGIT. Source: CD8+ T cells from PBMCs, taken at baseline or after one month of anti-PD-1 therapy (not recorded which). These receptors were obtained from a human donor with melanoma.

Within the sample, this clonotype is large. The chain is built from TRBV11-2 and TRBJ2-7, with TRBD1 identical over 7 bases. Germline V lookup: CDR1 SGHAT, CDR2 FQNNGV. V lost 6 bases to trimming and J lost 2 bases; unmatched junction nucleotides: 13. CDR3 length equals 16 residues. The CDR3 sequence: CASRGKQGIFAYEQYF. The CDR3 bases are TGTGCCAGCAGGGGAAAACAGGGGATTTTCGCCTACGAGCAGTACTTC.

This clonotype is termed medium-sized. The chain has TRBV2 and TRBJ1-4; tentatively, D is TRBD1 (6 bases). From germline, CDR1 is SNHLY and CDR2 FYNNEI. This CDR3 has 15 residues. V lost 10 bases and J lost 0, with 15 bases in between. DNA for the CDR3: TGTGCCATCTCTGGGGACACTTCAACTAATGAAAAACTGTTTTTT. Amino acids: CAISGDTSTNEKLFF.

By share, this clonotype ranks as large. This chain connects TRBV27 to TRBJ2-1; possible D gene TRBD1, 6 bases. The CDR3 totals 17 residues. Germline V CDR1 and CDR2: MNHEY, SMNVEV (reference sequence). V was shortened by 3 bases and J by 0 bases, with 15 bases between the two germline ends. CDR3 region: CASSLDRDTSSYNEQFF. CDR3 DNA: TGTGCCAGCAGTTTGGACCGGGACACGAGCTCCTACAATGAGCAGTTCTTC.

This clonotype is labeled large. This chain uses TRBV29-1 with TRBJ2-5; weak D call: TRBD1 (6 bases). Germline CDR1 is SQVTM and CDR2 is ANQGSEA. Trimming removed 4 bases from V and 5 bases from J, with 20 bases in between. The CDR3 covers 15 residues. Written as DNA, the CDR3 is TGCAGCGTTGCCCATGGAACAGGGCTCAGGGAGACCCAGTACTTC. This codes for CSVAHGTGLRETQYF.

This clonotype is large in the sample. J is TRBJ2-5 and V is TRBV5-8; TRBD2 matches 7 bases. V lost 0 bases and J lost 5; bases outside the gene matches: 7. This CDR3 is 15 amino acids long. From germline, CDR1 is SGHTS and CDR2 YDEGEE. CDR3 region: CASSLGREGAETQYF. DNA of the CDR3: TGTGCCAGCAGCTTGGGCAGGGAGGGAGCGGAGACCCAGTACTTC.

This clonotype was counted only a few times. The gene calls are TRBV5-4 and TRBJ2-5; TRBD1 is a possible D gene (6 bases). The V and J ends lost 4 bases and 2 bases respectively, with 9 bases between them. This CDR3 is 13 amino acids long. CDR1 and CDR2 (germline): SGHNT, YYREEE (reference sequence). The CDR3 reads CASSRTEQETQYF. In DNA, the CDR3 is TGTGCCAGCAGCCGGACAGAACAAGAGACCCAGTACTTC.

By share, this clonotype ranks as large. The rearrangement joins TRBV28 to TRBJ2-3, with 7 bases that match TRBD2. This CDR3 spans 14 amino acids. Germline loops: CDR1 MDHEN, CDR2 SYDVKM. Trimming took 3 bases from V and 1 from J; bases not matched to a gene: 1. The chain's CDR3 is CASSFLAGTDTQYF. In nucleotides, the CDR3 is TGTGCCAGCAGTTTCCTAGCGGGCACAGATACGCAGTATTTT.

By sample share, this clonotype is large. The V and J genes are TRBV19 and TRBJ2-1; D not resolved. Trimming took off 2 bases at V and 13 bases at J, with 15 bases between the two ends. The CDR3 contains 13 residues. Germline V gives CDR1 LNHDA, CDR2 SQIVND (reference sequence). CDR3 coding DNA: TGTGCCAGTAGTATATCGCAGGCTAAGCGACAGTTCTTC. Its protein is CASSISQAKRQFF.

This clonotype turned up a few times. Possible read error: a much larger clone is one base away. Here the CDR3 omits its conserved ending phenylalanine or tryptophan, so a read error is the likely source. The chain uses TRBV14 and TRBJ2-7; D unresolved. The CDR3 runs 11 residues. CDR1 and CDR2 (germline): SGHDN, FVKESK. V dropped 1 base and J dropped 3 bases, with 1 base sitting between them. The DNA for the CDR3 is TGTGCCAGCAGCCAAGGCTACGAGCAGTACCTC. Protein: CASSQGYEQYL.

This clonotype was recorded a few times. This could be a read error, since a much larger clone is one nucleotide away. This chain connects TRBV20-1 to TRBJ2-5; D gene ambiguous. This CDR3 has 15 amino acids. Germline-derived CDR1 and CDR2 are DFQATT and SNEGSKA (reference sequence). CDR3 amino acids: CSARDYTAAQETLYF. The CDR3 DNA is TGCAGTGCTAGAGATTATACCGCCGCCCAAGAGACCCTGTACTTC.

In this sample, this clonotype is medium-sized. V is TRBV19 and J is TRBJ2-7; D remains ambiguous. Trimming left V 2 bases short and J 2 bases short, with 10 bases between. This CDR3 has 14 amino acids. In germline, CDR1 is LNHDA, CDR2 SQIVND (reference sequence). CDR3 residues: CASSIYDGTYEQYF. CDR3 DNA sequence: TGTGCCAGTAGTATATACGACGGCACCTACGAGCAGTACTTC.

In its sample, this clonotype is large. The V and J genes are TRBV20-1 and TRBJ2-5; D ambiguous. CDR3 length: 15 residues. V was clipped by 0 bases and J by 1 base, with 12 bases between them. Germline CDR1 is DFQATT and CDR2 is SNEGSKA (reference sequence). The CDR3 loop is CSARDYTAAQETQYF. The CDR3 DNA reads TGCAGTGCTAGAGATTATACCGCCGCCCAAGAGACCCAGTACTTC.

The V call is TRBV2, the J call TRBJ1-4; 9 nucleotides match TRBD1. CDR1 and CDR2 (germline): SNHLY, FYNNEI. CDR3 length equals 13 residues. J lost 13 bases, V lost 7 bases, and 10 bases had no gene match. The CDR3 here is CASMGTGRHLLFF. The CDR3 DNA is TGTGCCAGCATGGGGACAGGGCGGCATCTACTGTTTTTT. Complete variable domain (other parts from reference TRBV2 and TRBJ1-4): EPEVTQTPSHQVTQMGQEVILRCVPISNHLYFYWYRQILGQKVEFLVSFYNNEISEKSEIFDDQFSVERPDGSNFTLKIRSTKLEDSAMYFCASMGTGRHLLFFGSGTQLSVL.

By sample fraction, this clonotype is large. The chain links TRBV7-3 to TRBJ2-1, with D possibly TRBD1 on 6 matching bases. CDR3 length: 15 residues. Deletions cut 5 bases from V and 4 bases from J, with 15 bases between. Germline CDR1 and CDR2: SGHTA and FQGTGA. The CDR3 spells CASSASGGPYNEQFF. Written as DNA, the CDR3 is TGTGCCAGCAGCGCGAGTGGGGGCCCATACAATGAGCAGTTCTTC.